The present T cell receptor (beta chain) was sequenced within a study of shared clonotypes between healthy human individuals. Germline V gene lookup returns CDR1 MDHEN and CDR2 SYDVKM. The CDR3 length is 14 residues. V gave up 10 bases and J gave up 9 bases, with 23 bases separating them. 150 to 250 ng DNA, tens of thousands of T cell genomes, went into each sorted-subset replicate PCR. Data came from immunoSEQ multiplex PCR; TCRdb stores just in-frame clones and leaves some out. The sample has some 2,500,000 clones; over 85% are singletons. The clonotype was recovered from a man in his late teens or twenties in good health. Some clones in this sample may be carry-over from other donors' samples. The sequenced material came from naive CD4+ T cells from PBMCs. Sample subset: CD45RA+ positively selected. The genes are TRBV28 and TRBJ2-3, with a possible D match to TRBD2 (6 bases). The CDR3 bases are TGTGCCACCCTCTGGGGGGAAGCCACTGCAACGCAGTATTTT. Its protein product is CATLWGEATATQYF.